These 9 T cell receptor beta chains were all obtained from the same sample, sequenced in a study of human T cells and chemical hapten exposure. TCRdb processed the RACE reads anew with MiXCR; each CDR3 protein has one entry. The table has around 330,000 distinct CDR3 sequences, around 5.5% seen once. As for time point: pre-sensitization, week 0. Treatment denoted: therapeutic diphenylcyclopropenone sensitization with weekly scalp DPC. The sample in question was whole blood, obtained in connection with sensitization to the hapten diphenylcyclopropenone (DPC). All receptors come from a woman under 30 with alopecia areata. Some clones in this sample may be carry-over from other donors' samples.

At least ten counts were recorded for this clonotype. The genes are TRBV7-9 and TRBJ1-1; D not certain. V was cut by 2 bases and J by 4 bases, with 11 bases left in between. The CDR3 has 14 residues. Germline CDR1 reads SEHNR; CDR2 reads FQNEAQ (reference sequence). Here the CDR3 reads CASSLNLEGTEAFF. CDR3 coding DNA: TGTGCCAGCAGCTTAAACCTGGAGGGCACTGAAGCTTTCTTT.

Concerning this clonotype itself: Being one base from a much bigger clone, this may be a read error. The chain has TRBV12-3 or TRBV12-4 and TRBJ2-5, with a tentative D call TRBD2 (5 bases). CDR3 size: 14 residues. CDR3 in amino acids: CASGLLSGIKTQYF. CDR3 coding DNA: TGTGCCAGCGGTTTATTGTCGGGGATTAAGACCCAGTACTTC.

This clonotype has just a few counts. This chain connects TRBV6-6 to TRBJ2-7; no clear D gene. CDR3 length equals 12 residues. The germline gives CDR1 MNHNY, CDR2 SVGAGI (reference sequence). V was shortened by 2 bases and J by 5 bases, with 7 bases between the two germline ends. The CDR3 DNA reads TGTGCCAGCAGTTACCGCCCCCACGAGCAGTACTTC. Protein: CASSYRPHEQYF.

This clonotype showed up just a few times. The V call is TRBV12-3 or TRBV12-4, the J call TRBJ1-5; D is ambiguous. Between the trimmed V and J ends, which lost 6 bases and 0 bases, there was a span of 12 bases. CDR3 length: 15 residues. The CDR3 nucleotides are TGTGCCAGCAGCATTCACGGGTATAGCAATCAGCCCCAGCATTTT. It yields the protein CASSIHGYSNQPQHF.

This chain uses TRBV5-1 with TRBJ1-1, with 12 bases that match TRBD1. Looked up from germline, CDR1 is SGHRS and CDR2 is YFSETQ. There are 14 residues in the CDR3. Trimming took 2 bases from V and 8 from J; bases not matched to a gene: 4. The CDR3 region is CASSFTGQGAEAFF. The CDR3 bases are TGCGCCAGCAGCTTCACGGGACAGGGGGCCGAAGCTTTCTTT.

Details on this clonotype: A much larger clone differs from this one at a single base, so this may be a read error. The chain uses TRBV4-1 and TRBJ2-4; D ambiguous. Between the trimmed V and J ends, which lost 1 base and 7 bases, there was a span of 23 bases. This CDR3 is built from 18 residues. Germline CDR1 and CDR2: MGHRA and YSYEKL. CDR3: CASSQGGSNQPLMNIQYF. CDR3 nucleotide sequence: TGCGCCAGCAGCCAAGGGGGTTCCAACCAACCATTGATGAACATTCAGTACTTC.

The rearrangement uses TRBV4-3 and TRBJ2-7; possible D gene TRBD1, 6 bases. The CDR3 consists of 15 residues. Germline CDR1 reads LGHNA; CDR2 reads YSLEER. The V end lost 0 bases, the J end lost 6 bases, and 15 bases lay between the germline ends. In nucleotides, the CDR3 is TGCGCCAGCAGCCAAGATAGACAGGTTGTGGGCGAGCAGTACTTC. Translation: CASSQDRQVVGEQYF.

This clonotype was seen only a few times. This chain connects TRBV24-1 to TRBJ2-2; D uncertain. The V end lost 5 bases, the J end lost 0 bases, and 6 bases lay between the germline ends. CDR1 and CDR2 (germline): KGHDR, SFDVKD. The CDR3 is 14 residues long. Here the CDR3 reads CATSGQANTGELFF. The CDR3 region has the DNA TGTGCCACCAGTGGGCAGGCGAACACCGGGGAGCTGTTTTTT.

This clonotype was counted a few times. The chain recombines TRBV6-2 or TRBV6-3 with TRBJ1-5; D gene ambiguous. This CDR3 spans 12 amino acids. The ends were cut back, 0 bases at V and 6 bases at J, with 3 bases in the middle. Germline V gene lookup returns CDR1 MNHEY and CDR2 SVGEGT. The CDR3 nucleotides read TGTGCCAGCAGTTACTCGATTCAGCCCCAGCATTTT. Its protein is CASSYSIQPQHF.